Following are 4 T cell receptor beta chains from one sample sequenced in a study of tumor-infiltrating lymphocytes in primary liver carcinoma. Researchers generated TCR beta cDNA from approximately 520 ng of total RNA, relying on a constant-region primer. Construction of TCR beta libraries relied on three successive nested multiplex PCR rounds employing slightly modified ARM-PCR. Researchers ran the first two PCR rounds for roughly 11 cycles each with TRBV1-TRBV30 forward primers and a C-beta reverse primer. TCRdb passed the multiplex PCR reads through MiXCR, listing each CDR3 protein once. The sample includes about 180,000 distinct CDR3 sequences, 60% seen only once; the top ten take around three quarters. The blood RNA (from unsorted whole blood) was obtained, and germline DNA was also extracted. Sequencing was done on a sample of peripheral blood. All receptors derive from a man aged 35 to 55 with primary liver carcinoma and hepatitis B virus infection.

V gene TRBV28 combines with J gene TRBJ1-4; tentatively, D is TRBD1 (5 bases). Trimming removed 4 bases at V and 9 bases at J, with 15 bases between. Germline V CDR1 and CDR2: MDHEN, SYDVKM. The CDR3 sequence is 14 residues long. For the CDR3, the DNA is TGTGCCAGCAGTTCCTCGGGGCCAAGGAAAAAACTGTTTTTT. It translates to CASSSSGPRKKLFF.

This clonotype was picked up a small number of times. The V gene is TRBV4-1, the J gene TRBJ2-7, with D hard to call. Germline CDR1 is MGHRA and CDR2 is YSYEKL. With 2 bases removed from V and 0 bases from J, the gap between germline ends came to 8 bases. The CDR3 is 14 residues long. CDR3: CASSQLRSSYEQYF. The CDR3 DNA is TGCGCCAGCAGCCAATTACGGTCCTCCTACGAGCAGTACTTC.

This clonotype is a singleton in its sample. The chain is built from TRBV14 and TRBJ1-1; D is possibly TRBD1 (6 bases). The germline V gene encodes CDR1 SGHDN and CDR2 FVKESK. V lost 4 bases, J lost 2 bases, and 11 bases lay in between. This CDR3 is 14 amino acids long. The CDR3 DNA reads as TGTGCCAGCAGCCGAACGGACAGTAACACTGAAGCTTTCTTT. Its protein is CASSRTDSNTEAFF.

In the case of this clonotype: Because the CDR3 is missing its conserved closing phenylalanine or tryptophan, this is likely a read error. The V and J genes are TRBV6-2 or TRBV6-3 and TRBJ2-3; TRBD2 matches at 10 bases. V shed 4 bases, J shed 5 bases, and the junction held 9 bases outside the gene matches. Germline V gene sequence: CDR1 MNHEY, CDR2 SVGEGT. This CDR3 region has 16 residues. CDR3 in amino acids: CASSSSLAGELDTQYL. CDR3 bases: TGTGCCAGCAGTTCCTCCCTAGCGGGAGAATTAGATACGCAGTATCTT.